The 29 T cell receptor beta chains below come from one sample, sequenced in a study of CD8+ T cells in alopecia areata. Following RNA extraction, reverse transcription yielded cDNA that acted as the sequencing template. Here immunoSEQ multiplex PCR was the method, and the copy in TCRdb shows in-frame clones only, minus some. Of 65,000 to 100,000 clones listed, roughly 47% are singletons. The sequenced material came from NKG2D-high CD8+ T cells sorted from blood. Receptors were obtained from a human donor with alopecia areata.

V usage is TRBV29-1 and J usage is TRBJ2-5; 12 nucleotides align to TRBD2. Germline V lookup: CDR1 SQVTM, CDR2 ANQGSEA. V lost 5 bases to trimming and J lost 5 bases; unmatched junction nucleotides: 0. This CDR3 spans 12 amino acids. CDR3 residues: CSVLAGGETQYF. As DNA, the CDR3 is TGCAGCGTTCTAGCGGGAGGGGAGACCCAGTACTTC. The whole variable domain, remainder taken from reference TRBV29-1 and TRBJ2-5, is SAVISQKPSRDICQRGTSLTIQCQVDSQVTMMFWYRQQPGQSLTLIATANQGSEATYESGFVIDKFPISRPNLTFSTLTVSNMSPEDSSIYLCSVLAGGETQYFGPGTRLLVL.

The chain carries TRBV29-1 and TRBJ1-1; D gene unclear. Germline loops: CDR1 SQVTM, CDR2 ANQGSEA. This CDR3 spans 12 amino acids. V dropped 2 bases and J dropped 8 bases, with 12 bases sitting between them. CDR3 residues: CSVEISTVEAFF. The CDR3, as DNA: TGCAGCGTTGAAATTAGTACGGTAGAAGCTTTCTTT.

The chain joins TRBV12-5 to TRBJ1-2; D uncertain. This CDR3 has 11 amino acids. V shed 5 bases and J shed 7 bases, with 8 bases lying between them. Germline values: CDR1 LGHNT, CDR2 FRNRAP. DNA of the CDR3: TGTGCTAGTGGTGACACGTCTGGCTACACCTTC. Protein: CASGDTSGYTF.

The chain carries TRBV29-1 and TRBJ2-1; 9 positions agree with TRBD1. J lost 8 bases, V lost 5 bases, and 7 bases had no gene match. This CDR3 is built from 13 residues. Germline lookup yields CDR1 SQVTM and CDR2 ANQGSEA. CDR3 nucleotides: TGCAGCGTTCTTACAGGGGGCCACGATGAGCAGTTCTTC. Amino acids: CSVLTGGHDEQFF.

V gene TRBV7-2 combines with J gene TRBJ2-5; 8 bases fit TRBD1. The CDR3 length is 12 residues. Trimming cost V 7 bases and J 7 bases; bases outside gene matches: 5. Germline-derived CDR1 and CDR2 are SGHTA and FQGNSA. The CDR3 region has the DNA TGTGCCAGCACAGGACAGGGACCGACCCAGTACTTC. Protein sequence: CASTGQGPTQYF.

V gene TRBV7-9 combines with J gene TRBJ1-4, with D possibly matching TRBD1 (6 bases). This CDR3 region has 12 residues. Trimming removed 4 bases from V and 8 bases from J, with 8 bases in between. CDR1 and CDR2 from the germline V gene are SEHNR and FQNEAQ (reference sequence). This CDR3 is CASSYGQEKLFF. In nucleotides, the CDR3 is TGTGCCAGCAGCTATGGACAGGAAAAACTGTTTTTT. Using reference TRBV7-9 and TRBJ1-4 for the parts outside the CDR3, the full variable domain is DTGVSQNPRHKITKRGQNVTFRCDPISEHNRLYWYRQTLGQGPEFLTYFQNEAQLEKSRLLSDRFSAERPKGSFSTLEIQRTEQGDSAMYLCASSYGQEKLFFGSGTQLSVL.

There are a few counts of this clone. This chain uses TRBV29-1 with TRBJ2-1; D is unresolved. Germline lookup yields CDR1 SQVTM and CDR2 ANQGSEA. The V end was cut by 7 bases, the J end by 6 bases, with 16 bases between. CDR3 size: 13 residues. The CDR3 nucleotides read TGCAGCGGGATCCTCGCAGTAATCAATGAGCAGTTCTTC. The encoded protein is CSGILAVINEQFF.

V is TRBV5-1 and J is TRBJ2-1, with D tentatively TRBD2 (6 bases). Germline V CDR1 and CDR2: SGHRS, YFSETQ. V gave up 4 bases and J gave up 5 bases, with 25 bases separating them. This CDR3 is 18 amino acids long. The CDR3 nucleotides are TGCGCCAGCAGCCCCTCGGTCGGAGGGAGAGTCCCGGACAATGAGCAGTTCTTC. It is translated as CASSPSVGGRVPDNEQFF.

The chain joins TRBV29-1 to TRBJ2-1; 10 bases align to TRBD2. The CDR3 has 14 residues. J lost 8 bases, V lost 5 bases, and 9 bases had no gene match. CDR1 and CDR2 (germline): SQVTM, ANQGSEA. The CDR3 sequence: CSVSRAGGVDEQFF. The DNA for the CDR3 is TGCAGCGTTTCCCGAGCGGGGGGGGTCGATGAGCAGTTCTTC.

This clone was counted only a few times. Here the CDR3 reads CASSHTDRNEQFF. The CDR3, as DNA: TGCGCCAGCAGCCACACCGACAGGAATGAGCAGTTCTTC. The chain combines TRBV4-1 with TRBJ2-1, with a weak D call TRBD1 (6 bases). Per the germline V gene, CDR1 is MGHRA and CDR2 is YSYEKL. Trimming removed 3 bases from V and 7 bases from J, with 10 bases in between. The CDR3 has 13 residues.

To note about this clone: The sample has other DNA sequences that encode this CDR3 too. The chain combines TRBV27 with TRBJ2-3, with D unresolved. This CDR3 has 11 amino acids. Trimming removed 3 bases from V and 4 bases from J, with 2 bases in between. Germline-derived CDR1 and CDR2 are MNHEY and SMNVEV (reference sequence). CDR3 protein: CASSFSDTQYF. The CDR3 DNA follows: TGTGCCAGCAGTTTCTCAGATACGCAGTATTTT.

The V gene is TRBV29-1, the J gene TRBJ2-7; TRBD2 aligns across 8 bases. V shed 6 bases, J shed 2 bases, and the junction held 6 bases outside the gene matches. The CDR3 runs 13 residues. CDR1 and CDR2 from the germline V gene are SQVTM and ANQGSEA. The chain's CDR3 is CSVQAGATYEQYF. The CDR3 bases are TGCAGCGTCCAAGCGGGAGCGACCTACGAGCAGTACTTC.

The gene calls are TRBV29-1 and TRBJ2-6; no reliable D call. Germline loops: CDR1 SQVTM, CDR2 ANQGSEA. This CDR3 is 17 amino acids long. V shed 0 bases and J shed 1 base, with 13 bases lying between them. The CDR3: CSVEENWQTSGANVLTF. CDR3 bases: TGCAGCGTTGAAGAAAATTGGCAGACTTCTGGGGCCAACGTCCTGACTTTC.

This CDR3 reads CASTSILMNTEAFF. CDR3 bases: TGTGCCAGCACCTCCATTCTCATGAACACTGAAGCTTTCTTT. The chain couples TRBV27 to TRBJ1-1, with D unclear. Per germline, CDR1 MNHEY and CDR2 SMNVEV (reference sequence). Trimming removed 7 bases at V and 0 bases at J, with 12 bases between. The CDR3 runs 14 residues.

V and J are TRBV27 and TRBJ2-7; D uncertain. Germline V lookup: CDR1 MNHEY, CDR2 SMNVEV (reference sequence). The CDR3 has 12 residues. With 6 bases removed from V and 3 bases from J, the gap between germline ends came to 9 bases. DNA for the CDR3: TGTGCCAGCAGCCGGGCCAACTACGAGCAGTACTTC. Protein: CASSRANYEQYF.

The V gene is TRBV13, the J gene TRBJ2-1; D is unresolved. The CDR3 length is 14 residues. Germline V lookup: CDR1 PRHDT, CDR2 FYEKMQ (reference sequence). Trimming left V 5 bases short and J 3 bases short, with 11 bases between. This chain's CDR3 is CASSRAGLYNEQFF. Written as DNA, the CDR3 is TGTGCCAGCAGCAGGGCTGGTCTCTACAATGAGCAGTTCTTC.

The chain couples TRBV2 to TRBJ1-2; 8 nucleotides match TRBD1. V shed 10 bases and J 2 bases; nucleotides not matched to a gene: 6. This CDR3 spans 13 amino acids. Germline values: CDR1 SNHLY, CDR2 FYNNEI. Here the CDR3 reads CANLRTGNYGYTF. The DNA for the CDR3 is TGTGCCAACCTAAGGACAGGGAACTATGGCTACACCTTC.

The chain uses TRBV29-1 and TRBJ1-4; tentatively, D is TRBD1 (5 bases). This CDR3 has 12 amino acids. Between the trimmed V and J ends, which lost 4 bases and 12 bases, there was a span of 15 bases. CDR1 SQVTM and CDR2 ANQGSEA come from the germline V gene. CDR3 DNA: TGCAGCGTTGGCCTGACAGTTGAGGAACTGTTTTTT. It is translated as CSVGLTVEELFF.

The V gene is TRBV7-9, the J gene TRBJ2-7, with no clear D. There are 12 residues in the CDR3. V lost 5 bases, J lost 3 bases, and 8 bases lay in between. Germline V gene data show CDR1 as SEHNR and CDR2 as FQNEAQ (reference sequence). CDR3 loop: CASSPDIYEQYF. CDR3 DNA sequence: TGTGCCAGCAGCCCTGACATCTACGAGCAGTACTTC.

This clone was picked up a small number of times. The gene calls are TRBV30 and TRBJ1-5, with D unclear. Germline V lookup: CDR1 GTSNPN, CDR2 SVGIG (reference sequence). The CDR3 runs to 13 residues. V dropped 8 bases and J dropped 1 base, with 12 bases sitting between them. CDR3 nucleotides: TGTGCCCTGAGGGTCGCAAGCAATCAGCCCCAGCATTTT. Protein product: CALRVASNQPQHF.

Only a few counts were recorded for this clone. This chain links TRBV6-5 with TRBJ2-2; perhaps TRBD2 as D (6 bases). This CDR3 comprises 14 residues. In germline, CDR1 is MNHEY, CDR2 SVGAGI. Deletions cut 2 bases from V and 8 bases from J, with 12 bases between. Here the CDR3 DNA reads TGTGCCAGCAGTTACGGAGGGCTTGAGGGGGAGCTGTTTTTT. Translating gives CASSYGGLEGELFF.

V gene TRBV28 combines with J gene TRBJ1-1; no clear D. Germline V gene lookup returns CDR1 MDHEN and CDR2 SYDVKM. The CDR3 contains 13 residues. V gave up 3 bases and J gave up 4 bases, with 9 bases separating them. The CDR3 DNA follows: TGTGCCAGCAGTTTCCCCGAGGTCACTGAAGCTTTCTTT. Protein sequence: CASSFPEVTEAFF. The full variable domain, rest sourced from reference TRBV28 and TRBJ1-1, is DVKVTQSSRYLVKRTGEKVFLECVQDMDHENMFWYRQDPGLGLRLIYFSYDVKMKEKGDIPEGYSVSREKKERFSLILESASTNQTSMYLCASSFPEVTEAFFGQGTRLTVV.

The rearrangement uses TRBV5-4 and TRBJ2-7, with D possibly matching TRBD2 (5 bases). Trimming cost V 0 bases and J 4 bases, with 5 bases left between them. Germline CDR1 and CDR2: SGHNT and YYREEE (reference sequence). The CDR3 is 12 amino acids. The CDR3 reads CASSLGEYEQYF. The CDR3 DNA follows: TGTGCCAGCAGCTTGGGGGAGTACGAGCAGTACTTC.

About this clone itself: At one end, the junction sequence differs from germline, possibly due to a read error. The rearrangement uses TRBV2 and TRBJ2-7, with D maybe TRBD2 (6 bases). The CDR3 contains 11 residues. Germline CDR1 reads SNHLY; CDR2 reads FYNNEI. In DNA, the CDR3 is TGTGCCAGCAGTGACTTGACGGGAGCCCTCTTC. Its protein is CASSDLTGALF.

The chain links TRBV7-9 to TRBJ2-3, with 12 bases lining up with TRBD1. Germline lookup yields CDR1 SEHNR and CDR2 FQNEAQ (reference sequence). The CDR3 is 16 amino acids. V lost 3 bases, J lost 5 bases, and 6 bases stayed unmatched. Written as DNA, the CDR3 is TGTGCCAGCAGCTTTCCGGGACAGGGGGCACAAGATACGCAGTATTTT. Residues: CASSFPGQGAQDTQYF.

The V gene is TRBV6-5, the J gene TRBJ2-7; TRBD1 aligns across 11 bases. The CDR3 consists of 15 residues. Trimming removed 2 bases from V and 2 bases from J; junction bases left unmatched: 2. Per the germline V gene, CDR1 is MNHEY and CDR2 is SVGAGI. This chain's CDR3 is CASSYPGQGAYEQYF. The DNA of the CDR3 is TGTGCCAGCAGTTACCCGGGACAGGGGGCCTACGAGCAGTACTTC.

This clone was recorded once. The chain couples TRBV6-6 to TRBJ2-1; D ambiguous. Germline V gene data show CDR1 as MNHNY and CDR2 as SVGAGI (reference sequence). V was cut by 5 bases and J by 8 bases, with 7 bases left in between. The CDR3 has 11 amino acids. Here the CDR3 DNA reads TGTGCCAGCAGTCCGATGGATGAGCAGTTCTTC. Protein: CASSPMDEQFF.

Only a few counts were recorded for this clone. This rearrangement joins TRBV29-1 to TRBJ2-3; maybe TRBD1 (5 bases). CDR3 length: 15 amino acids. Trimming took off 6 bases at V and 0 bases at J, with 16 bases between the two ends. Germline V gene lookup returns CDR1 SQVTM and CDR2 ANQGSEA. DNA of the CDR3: TGCAGCGTCCAGGGTTCTTCGTCTAGCACAGATACGCAGTATTTT. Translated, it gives CSVQGSSSSTDTQYF.

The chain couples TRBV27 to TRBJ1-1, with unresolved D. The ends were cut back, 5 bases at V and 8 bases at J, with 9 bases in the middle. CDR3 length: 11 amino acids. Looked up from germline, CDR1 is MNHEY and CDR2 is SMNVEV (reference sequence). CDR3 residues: CASSGGSEAFF. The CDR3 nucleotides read TGTGCCAGCAGTGGAGGGTCCGAAGCTTTCTTT.